This T cell receptor (beta chain) derives from a study of blood T cell repertoires in COVID-19 (dated by TCRdb to 2019 to 2021). In the study overall: Samples from collaborators originated in the United States, Italy and Spain and spanned both the acute and convalescent phases of COVID-19. Nearly every sample came with metadata listing a de-identified subject ID, COVID-19 status, age in years and sex. The samples were drawn from the first 160 participants of the ongoing ImmuneRACE study and from 1,254 subjects provided by 6 global collaborators. The prospective study material was composed of cDNA or gDNA derived from T cells, B-cell-depleted T cells, or PBMCs. The repertoires were released in a freely available public database meant as a resource for research on the immune response to SARS-CoV-2. The dataset comprised deeply sampled blood TCRbeta repertoires from subjects exposed to, actively infected with, or recovered from COVID-19. Where available, HLA class I and class II types were obtained from metadata supplied by the sample provider rather than from assay-based typing. Paper-wide results and their limitations: The quantity of clinical and demographic metadata differed by source and by participant and was supplied without curation.

CDR1 and CDR2 were assigned from the germline V gene (reference sequence) as SEHNR and FQNEAQ. Trimming removed 5 bases from V and 4 bases from J, leaving 15 bases between the germline ends. The CDR3 sequence holds 15 residues, the cysteine and phenylalanine included. Only the CDR3 part of the read is kept: 45 bases, read in frame from the first base. Collaborating institutions collected whole blood in K2EDTA tubes following their own protocols. For TCRbeta analysis, collaborator samples were shipped as frozen whole blood, as isolated PBMCs, or as DNA extracted from either sample type. Comments on this clone: There is no known antigen for this receptor. Base-call qualities are not available, and no considerably larger clone is one nucleotide away.

TCRbeta CDR3 regions were amplified from genomic DNA by means of the immunoSEQ Assay, a bias-controlled multiplex PCR. Per the original workflow: Within the assay, amplification of reference gene primers was used to estimate how many nucleated cells each sample contained. Sequence reads were collapsed and filtered to measure the absolute abundance of every unique TCRbeta CDR3 rearrangement. For each sample, productive Simpson clonality was calculated as the square root of Simpson's diversity index across productive rearrangements. TCRdb took this table from immuneACCESS and kept in-frame rearrangements with V and J called. Such tables lack part of the clones; where checked against another copy, unresolved V genes explain under half of the gap, and the rest is unexplained. V, J and clone size derive from that table, while D and trimming were established from the DNA sequence. Recorded for this sample are 100,000 to 150,000 clones; over 75% of them occurred a single time. The leading ten clones occupy more than 6.5% of the sample.

Sequenced: peripheral blood. This chain joins TRBV7-9 to TRBJ1-3; the D gene is perhaps TRBD1, on 5 matching bases. The source of this sequence is a man aged 80 or over with active or convalescent COVID-19. Here the CDR3 is given as CASSARGTYGNTIYF. The nucleotide sequence reads as follows: TGTGCCAGCAGCGCGCGCGGGACTTACGGAAACACCATATATTTT.